This TCR beta chain was found in a study of technical replicates of blood from a few donors. The CDR3 sequence is 15 residues long. Trimming removed 0 bases at V and 4 bases at J, with 12 bases between. CDR1 is MNHNY and CDR2 is SVGAGI in the germline V gene (reference sequence). The table came from immunoSEQ multiplex PCR; TCRdb's copy has only in-frame clones and leaves some out. The sample holds fewer than 15,000 clones, more than 75% seen once. V usage is TRBV6-6 and J usage is TRBJ1-2; D is undetermined. The sequenced sample consisted of PBMCs. This clonotype was sampled from a human donor in good health. CDR3 nucleotides: TGTGCCAGCAGTTACTCGAGCGGGATAGGCTATGGCTACACCTTC. This translates into CASSYSSGIGYGYTF.